This T cell receptor (beta chain) was sequenced during a study of Ad26.COV2.S vaccination and SARS-CoV-2 variants. Study-wide results and caveats: Relative to placebo recipients, vaccine recipients exhibited elevated spike-specific TCR breadth.

The treatment was: some 20 received Ad26.COV2.S at low or high dose, single or two shots; 5 received placebo; per-sample allocation not given. After the first vaccine or placebo injection, samples were drawn on day 63. Profiling relied on immunoSEQ multiplex PCR, and the TCRdb table lists in-frame clones only, not all of them. The sample includes 300,000 to 500,000 clones, 70% to 90% of them seen just once. Turning to this clone: Antigen specificity is unknown.

The V gene end was trimmed by 5 bases and the J gene end by 1 base; junction bases not matched to a gene: 8. Germline V gives CDR1 MGHDK, CDR2 SYGVNS. The CDR3 contains 17 residues. Sequencing used peripheral blood, obtained in a trial of Ad26.COV2.S vaccine versus placebo. The rearrangement links TRBV25-1 to TRBJ2-1, with TRBD2 matching over 10 bases. This clonotype was obtained from a person between 18 and 65 years old who received the Ad26.COV2.S COVID-19 vaccine or a placebo. The CDR3 DNA follows: TGTGCCAGCAGTCCGGTAGCGGGGGGCCGATCCTACAATGAGCAGTTCTTC. Protein sequence: CASSPVAGGRSYNEQFF.